Listed below are T cell receptor beta chains from one sample, sequenced in a study of cytomegalovirus exposure and HLA in healthy donors. TCRdb's copy holds only in-frame clones and misses some; the assay was immunoSEQ multiplex PCR. The data hold about 180,000 clones, with 65% to 80% observed a single time. The specimen sequenced was PBMCs. The receptors were gathered from a woman in her twenties or thirties in good health and CMV-seropositive. Both conserved end residues are part of each CDR3. D genes are given only for firm matches. Size is stated for part of the rows, as once, few or many counts, or as a class when the clone is expanded.

d_gene: TRBD2
abundance: once
j_gene: TRBJ2-5
v_gene: TRBV29-1
CDR3aa: CSARGGRGETQYF
CDR3nt: TGCAGCGCTCGGGGGGGCCGAGGAGAGACCCAGTACTTC

d_gene: NA
abundance: NA
j_gene: TRBJ1-5
v_gene: TRBV7-7
CDR3aa: CASSSGRGNHQPQHF
CDR3nt: TGTGCCAGCAGCTCGGGCCGGGGAAATCATCAGCCCCAGCATTTT

d_gene: TRBD1
abundance: NA
j_gene: TRBJ1-5
v_gene: TRBV12-5
CDR3aa: CASETLTGANQPQHF
CDR3nt: TGTGCTAGTGAAACGCTGACAGGGGCGAATCAGCCCCAGCATTTT

d_gene: NA
abundance: NA
j_gene: TRBJ2-7
v_gene: TRBV2
CDR3aa: CASSEALGPRGPASGQYF
CDR3nt: TGTGCCAGCAGTGAAGCGCTAGGCCCGCGGGGCCCCGCCAGTGGGCAGTACTTC

d_gene: NA
abundance: NA
j_gene: TRBJ2-5
v_gene: TRBV6-5
CDR3aa: CASTSQGGETQYF
CDR3nt: TGTGCCAGCACCTCACAGGGTGGCGAGACCCAGTACTTC

d_gene: NA
abundance: NA
j_gene: TRBJ1-4
v_gene: TRBV6-5
CDR3aa: CASSYNPPGRLFF
CDR3nt: TGTGCCAGCAGTTATAACCCCCCGGGGAGACTGTTTTTT

d_gene: NA
abundance: NA
j_gene: TRBJ1-2
v_gene: TRBV28
CDR3aa: CASSFPDTSGYTF
CDR3nt: TGTGCCAGCAGTTTTCCGGACACTTCTGGCTACACCTTC

d_gene: NA
abundance: NA
j_gene: TRBJ2-1
v_gene: TRBV2
CDR3aa: CASSESRSYNEQFF
CDR3nt: TGTGCCAGCAGTGAAAGCCGGTCCTACAATGAGCAGTTCTTC

d_gene: NA
abundance: NA
j_gene: TRBJ2-5
v_gene: TRBV7-2
CDR3aa: CASSLVAGPSQETQYF
CDR3nt: TGTGCCAGCAGCTTAGTGGCAGGGCCATCCCAAGAGACCCAGTACTTC

d_gene: NA
abundance: NA
j_gene: TRBJ1-2
v_gene: TRBV6-5
CDR3aa: CASRPGTANYGYTF
CDR3nt: TGTGCCAGCAGACCGGGAACAGCTAACTATGGCTACACCTTC

d_gene: NA
abundance: NA
j_gene: TRBJ1-3
v_gene: TRBV7-9
CDR3aa: CASSLALGRAFSGNTIYF
CDR3nt: TGTGCCAGCAGCCTAGCTTTGGGGAGGGCGTTCTCTGGAAACACCATATATTTT

d_gene: NA
abundance: once
j_gene: TRBJ1-6
v_gene: TRBV7-9
CDR3aa: CASRGSDRRDSPLHF
CDR3nt: TGTGCCAGCAGAGGCTCCGACAGGCGCGATTCACCCCTCCACTTT

d_gene: NA
abundance: NA
j_gene: TRBJ1-3
v_gene: TRBV10-3
CDR3aa: CAISESIVTGKGRPIYF
CDR3nt: TGTGCCATCAGTGAAAGTATCGTTACAGGGAAAGGTAGGCCCATATATTTT

d_gene: NA
abundance: once
j_gene: TRBJ2-5
v_gene: TRBV7-7
CDR3aa: CASSQTTLARETQYF
CDR3nt: TGTGCCAGCAGTCAAACTACTCTGGCCCGGGAGACCCAGTACTTC

d_gene: TRBD2
abundance: NA
j_gene: TRBJ2-3
v_gene: TRBV27
CDR3aa: CASRWGGADTQYF
CDR3nt: TGTGCCAGCAGATGGGGGGGGGCAGATACGCAGTATTTT

d_gene: NA
abundance: NA
j_gene: TRBJ1-2
v_gene: TRBV11-2
CDR3aa: CASSPVRLYGYTF
CDR3nt: TGTGCCAGCAGCCCCGTCCGTCTCTATGGCTACACCTTC

d_gene: NA
abundance: NA
j_gene: TRBJ2-1
v_gene: TRBV5-4
CDR3aa: CASSFPNRANEQFF
CDR3nt: TGTGCCAGCAGCTTTCCGAACAGGGCTAATGAGCAGTTCTTC

d_gene: NA
abundance: NA
j_gene: TRBJ1-1
v_gene: TRBV7-9
CDR3aa: CASSLGGSTTEAFF
CDR3nt: TGTGCCAGCAGCTTAGGAGGGAGTACCACTGAAGCTTTCTTT

d_gene: NA
abundance: NA
j_gene: TRBJ2-7
v_gene: TRBV11-2
CDR3aa: CASSLGPFGTYEQYF
CDR3nt: TGTGCCAGCAGCTTAGGTCCCTTTGGCACCTACGAGCAGTACTTC

d_gene: NA
abundance: NA
j_gene: TRBJ1-2
v_gene: TRBV7-7
CDR3aa: CASSDPGRERKNGYTF
CDR3nt: TGTGCCAGCAGCGACCCCGGCAGGGAACGAAAAAATGGCTACACCTTC